The source of this T cell receptor (beta chain) is a study of cytomegalovirus exposure and HLA in healthy donors. The wider study: Genotyping of roughly 400 donors showed that around 86% belonged to the Caucasian-associated ancestry cluster.

CDR1 is SGDLS and CDR2 is YYNGEE in the germline V gene. The V and J ends lost 1 base and 6 bases, in that order; junction bases with no gene match: 4. This CDR3 contains 15 residues. PCR used 60 Vbeta primers and 13 Jbeta primers. Some clones are missing from TCRdb's copy, which holds only in-frame ones; the method was immunoSEQ multiplex PCR. The sample lists 150,000 to 200,000 clones; roughly four fifths were seen once. Study-level results: A missense DCLRE1C variant was associated with V- and J-gene trimming of TCR beta chains in a later analysis, and an independent cohort replicated the association. Most TCRs appeared rarely, but some public TCRs recurred in many donors. The classifier, whose performance was assessed in both the original and validation cohorts, reportedly diagnosed cytomegalovirus status with high specificity and sensitivity.

Worth noting for this clone: Its antigen is undetermined.

Sequenced: PBMCs. The rearrangement links TRBV9 to TRBJ2-1, with 10 nucleotides matching TRBD2. This clonotype originated in a female donor in good health and CMV-seronegative. The CDR3 coding sequence is TGTGCCAGCAGCGTAAGCGGGGGGGGTTTCAATGAGCAGTTCTTC. Translating gives CASSVSGGGFNEQFF.